The TCR beta chain under discussion was sequenced for a study of post-analysis software for immune sequencing data. Study summary: There were relapsing-remitting, secondary progressive and progressive-relapsing multiple sclerosis among the disease courses included.

There are many counts of this clonotype. Its antigen is not identified. Unique molecular identifiers were present in the TCR beta cDNA libraries. Out of roughly 0.85 to 11 million T cells, about 510,000 cDNA molecules were generated. TCRdb re-called the PCR reads through MiXCR, storing one row per CDR3 protein. The sample holds 650,000 to 900,000 distinct CDR3 sequences, about 43% seen once. CDR3 length equals 13 residues. V shed 8 bases, J shed 6 bases, and the junction held 5 bases outside the gene matches. Broader study findings: TRBV5-6, TRBV5-1 and TRBV20-1 belonged to a set of roughly 5 TRBV segments that were more frequent in patients than controls. Normalized Chao1 diversity was significantly lower in multiple sclerosis patients than in controls. When the samples were clustered directly with F measure, those that had been prepared in the same batch showed strong co-clustering.

This clonotype was sampled from a girl between 5 and 17 years old with multiple sclerosis. Sequenced input: blood. This sequence joins TRBV12-3 or TRBV12-4 and TRBJ2-1; 9 bases are shared with TRBD2. The CDR3 loop is CASGLAGPNEQFF. DNA for the CDR3: TGTGCCAGCGGTCTAGCGGGGCCCAATGAGCAGTTCTTC.